This T cell receptor beta chain stems from a study of cytomegalovirus exposure and HLA in healthy donors. Study information: Inside one of the first data releases sat roughly 80 million unique TCRs taken from HLA-typed donors. General observations from the study: CMV serostatus alone was available as immune exposure information. The majority of CMV-associated TCR beta chains were reported as apparently HLA-restricted in a later analysis. Per published accounts, TCR beta sequences correctly predicted the HLA-A and HLA-B alleles of most subjects.

The PCR used 60 Vbeta and 13 Jbeta primers. The assay was immunoSEQ multiplex PCR, and TCRdb's table has in-frame clones only and misses some. The table lists 140,000 or so clones, roughly three quarters of them singletons. V lost 6 bases and J lost 5; bases outside the gene matches: 8. CDR3 length equals 16 residues. CDR1 is SGHTA and CDR2 is FQGNSA in the germline V gene. This clone was seen just once. Antigen specificity is unknown. The clonotype was recovered from a woman in her twenties or thirties in good health and CMV-seronegative. The rearrangement joins TRBV7-2 to TRBJ2-3; TRBD2 matches at 13 bases. What was sequenced was PBMCs. The CDR3 nucleotides read TGTGCCAGCAGTTTAAGACTAGCGGGGGGCCAAGATACGCAGTATTTT. Translating gives CASSLRLAGGQDTQYF.